These T cell receptor beta chains were read from a single sample in a study of OX40 agonist ivuxolimab in advanced cancers. The method was immunoSEQ multiplex PCR; TCRdb's version includes in-frame clones alone and lacks a portion of them. Among over 90,000 clones, 85% to 90% were seen once, and the ten largest hold about 1.9%. Sequenced material: CD4+ or CD8+ T cells sorted from blood, taken in a trial of the OX40 agonist ivuxolimab. The receptors shown here come from an adult with an advanced solid tumor such as melanoma, head and neck, liver or kidney cancer. Both conserved end residues are part of each CDR3. The D gene is left open where the match is weak. The size field is filled for only some rows; it gives once, few, many or a size class.

>NA|TRBV5-6|NA|TRBJ1-5
TGTGCCAGCAGCTTGACAGGGCAAGGCCAGCCCCAGCATTTT
CASSLTGQGQPQHF
>NA|TRBV5-8|NA|TRBJ1-2
TGTGCCAGCAGCTTTTTGGGGGGCAGCTACACCTTC
CASSFLGGSYTF
>NA|TRBV6-1|TRBD2|TRBJ2-1
TGTGCCAGCGTGGGACTAGCGGGAGTCAATGAGCAGTTCTTC
CASVGLAGVNEQFF
>NA|TRBV11-2|NA|TRBJ2-1
TGTGCCAGCAGCTTCGACAATGAGCAGTTCTTC
CASSFDNEQFF
>NA|TRBV6-5|NA|TRBJ2-1
TGTGCCAGCAGCGAAAGGGGGGGCTCCTACAATGAGCAGTTCTTC
CASSERGGSYNEQFF
>few|TRBV5-1|NA|TRBJ1-4
TGCGCCAGCAGCTTAGGGAGTAGGGAAAAACTGTTTTTT
CASSLGSREKLFF
>NA|TRBV2|TRBD1|TRBJ2-7
TGTGCCAGCGGGGGACAGTCCTACGAGCAGTACTTC
CASGGQSYEQYF
>NA|TRBV27|NA|TRBJ2-7
TGTGCCAGCAGTTTACGGGTCCCCGGGGAGCAGTACTTC
CASSLRVPGEQYF
>medium-sized|TRBV6-1|NA|TRBJ1-1
TGTGCCAGCGAGGGGGGGGGTACAAACACTGAAGCTTTCTTT
CASEGGGTNTEAFF
>NA|TRBV19|NA|TRBJ2-2
TGTGCCAGTATAGAATCGGGCACCGGGGAGCTGTTTTTT
CASIESGTGELFF
>NA|TRBV6-5|NA|TRBJ1-1
TGTGCCAGCAGGCCCCGACTGGTCGACACTGAAGCTTTCTTT
CASRPRLVDTEAFF
>NA|TRBV12-5|NA|TRBJ1-3
TGTGCTAGTGGCCAGTCGTGGTCTGGAAACACCATATATTTT
CASGQSWSGNTIYF
>NA|TRBV28|NA|TRBJ2-1
TGTGCCAGCAGAGGAGGTTACAATGAGCAGTTCTTC
CASRGGYNEQFF
>NA|TRBV4-1|NA|TRBJ2-1
TGCGCCAGCAGCCAAGACCCAAAGCGGTCATGGAGCAATGAGCAGTTCTTC
CASSQDPKRSWSNEQFF
>NA|TRBV6-1|TRBD1|TRBJ1-1
TGTGCCAGCAGTCCAGGACAGGGGTCGAACACTGAAGCTTTCTTT
CASSPGQGSNTEAFF
>NA|TRBV11-2|NA|TRBJ2-5
TGTGCCAGCAGCTTAGATGGAGACGATACGACCCAGTACTTC
CASSLDGDDTTQYF
>NA|TRBV9|TRBD2|TRBJ2-3
TGTGCCAGCAGCCTCGGACCGACTAGCCTGACAGATACGCAGTATTTT
CASSLGPTSLTDTQYF
>NA|TRBV6-4|TRBD1|TRBJ1-2
TGTGCCAGCAGTCAGGACAGGGGTGCCCTATATGGTGGCTACACCTTC
CASSQDRGALYGGYTF
>NA|TRBV19|NA|TRBJ2-4
TGTGCCACCAAAGGACTCCTCAAAAACATTCAGTACTTC
CATKGLLKNIQYF
>NA|TRBV7-6|TRBD1|TRBJ1-1
TGTGCCAGCAGCCGGAAACCGGGACAGGCTTCAATGAACACTGAAGCTTTCTTT
CASSRKPGQASMNTEAFF
>NA|TRBV6-6|NA|TRBJ2-5
TGTGCCAGCAGTTACTCGAGACAGTACCAAGAGACCCAGTACTTC
CASSYSRQYQETQYF
>NA|TRBV29-1|TRBD1|TRBJ2-1
TGCAGCGTCTGGGGGGACAGGGAGCGGGGTGAGCAGTTCTTC
CSVWGDRERGEQFF
>NA|TRBV11-2|NA|TRBJ2-3
TGTGCCAGCAGCTTTTTCTTTTCCCCCCCGCAGTATTTT
CASSFFFSPPQYF
>NA|TRBV27|NA|TRBJ2-4
TGTGCCAGCAGTTTATCTGGGTTCCTGGGGAACATTCAGTACTTC
CASSLSGFLGNIQYF
>few|TRBV19|TRBD1|TRBJ1-4
TGTGCCAGTAGCTCGCAAGCCGGGACAGGGAATGAAAAACTGTTTTTT
CASSSQAGTGNEKLFF
>few|TRBV27|NA|TRBJ1-6
TGTGCCAGCAGTTTTACTCCATATAATTCACCCCTCCACTTT
CASSFTPYNSPLHF
>few|TRBV7-3|NA|TRBJ2-1
TGTGCCAGCAGTCGATCCAGCGGCGGGATACAGTTCTTC
CASSRSSGGIQFF
>NA|TRBV18|TRBD1|TRBJ2-1
TGTGCCAGCTCACCACTCCGGGACAGGAGGAATACCCAGACGTTTAATGAGCAGTTCTTC
CASSPLRDRRNTQTFNEQFF
>NA|TRBV30|NA|TRBJ2-3
TGTGCCTGGAAGGGGGGCACAGATACGCAGTATTTT
CAWKGGTDTQYF
>NA|TRBV30|NA|TRBJ2-3
TGTGCCTGGGGAAGGGGTTCAGATACGCAGTATTTT
CAWGRGSDTQYF
>NA|TRBV7-9|NA|TRBJ1-1
TGTGCCAGCAGCTTGGGTACAAACACTGAAGCTTTCTTT
CASSLGTNTEAFF